The 22 T cell receptor beta chains below all came from one sample that was sequenced in a study of blood T cell repertoires in COVID-19 (dated by TCRdb to the early 2020s). Libraries were constructed by the immunoSEQ multiplex PCR assay. TCRdb limited this immuneACCESS table to in-frame rearrangements with V and J called. A share of clones is missing; checked studies link under half to unresolved V genes, and the rest is unexplained. Present in this sample are around 78,000 clones, approximately 90% of which were seen just once. Together, the top ten hold 1.2% of the sample. Sequenced input: PBMCs or T cells enriched from blood (not recorded which). These receptors were collected from a woman aged 50 to 60 with acute COVID-19.

The genes are TRBV18 and TRBJ1-2, with TRBD1 as a possible D gene (5 bases). Trimming cost V 0 bases and J 6 bases, with 11 bases left between them. CDR1 and CDR2 from the germline V gene are KGHSH and LQKENI. The CDR3 spans 14 residues. The CDR3 DNA is TGTGCCAGCTCACCACCGGGGTCAGGGCATGGCTACACCTTC. Its protein product is CASSPPGSGHGYTF.

The chain links TRBV3-1 (or the pseudogene TRBV3-2) to TRBJ1-6, with 9 positions matching TRBD1. After removal of 5 bases from V and 10 bases from J, the junction contained 6 bases not matched to a gene. CDR1 and CDR2 from the germline V gene are LGHDT and YNNKEL (reference sequence). The CDR3 extends over 14 amino acids. CDR3 DNA sequence: TGTGCCAGCAGCGGTGGGACAGGGTTGTCACCCCTCCACTTT. Its translation: CASSGGTGLSPLHF.

This clone was seen once. V usage is TRBV11-3 and J usage is TRBJ2-1, with 11 bases that match TRBD2. Germline trimming cut 0 bases from V and 5 bases from J; bases unmatched to any gene: 6. The CDR3 length is 17 residues. CDR1 is SGHNT, CDR2 YENEEA, per germline. The CDR3 loop reads CASSLESTSGSNNEQFF. The CDR3 region has the DNA TGTGCCAGCAGCTTAGAATCCACTAGCGGGAGCAACAATGAGCAGTTCTTC.

V gene TRBV4-1 combines with J gene TRBJ2-7; 10 bases align to TRBD1. This CDR3 has 15 amino acids. V was clipped by 2 bases and J by 5 bases; unmatched bases: 6. Germline assignment: CDR1 MGHRA and CDR2 YSYEKL. CDR3 sequence reads: CASSQRQGAMDEQYF. CDR3 in DNA: TGCGCCAGCAGCCAACGACAGGGGGCAATGGACGAGCAGTACTTC.

The chain has TRBV6-5 and TRBJ2-7; weak D call: TRBD1 (6 bases). Trimming removed 6 bases at V and 7 bases at J, with 19 bases between. This CDR3 has 14 amino acids. Germline-derived CDR1 and CDR2 are MNHEY and SVGAGI. As DNA, the CDR3 is TGTGCCAGCAGAACCTCCGGGGACACTATGGAGCAGTACTTC. Amino acids: CASRTSGDTMEQYF.

CDR3 amino acids: CASSSSGSEYNEQFF. The CDR3 DNA is TGTGCCAGCAGCTCTAGTGGTAGCGAGTACAATGAGCAGTTCTTC. The chain joins TRBV21-1 to TRBJ2-1; TRBD2 was called by the table and not checked on the DNA. TRBV21-1 is a pseudogene. The CDR3 has 15 amino acids.

The chain employs TRBV12-3 or TRBV12-4 and TRBJ1-5, with D unresolved. The V and J ends lost 3 bases and 5 bases respectively, with 8 bases between them. The CDR3 has 13 amino acids. CDR3 in amino acids: CASSFAADQPQHF. The CDR3 region has the DNA TGTGCCAGCAGTTTCGCGGCGGATCAGCCCCAGCATTTT.

The chain joins TRBV7-2 to TRBJ2-2; 12 nucleotides align to TRBD2. CDR1 SGHTA and CDR2 FQGNSA come from the germline V gene. There are 16 residues in the CDR3. Losses at the gene ends were 4 bases for V and 6 bases for J; bases not matched to a gene: 6. CDR3: CASSSSSGRASGELFF. The CDR3 DNA reads as TGTGCCAGCAGCTCCTCTAGCGGGAGGGCCTCCGGGGAGCTGTTTTTT.

This chain connects TRBV7-2 to TRBJ2-3, with D possibly TRBD2 on 6 matching bases. CDR3 size: 15 residues. V was cut by 6 bases and J by 0 bases, with 13 bases left in between. Germline loops: CDR1 SGHTA, CDR2 FQGNSA. The CDR3: CASRRGYPSTDTQYF. The CDR3 DNA follows: TGTGCCAGCAGACGGGGGTACCCTAGCACAGATACGCAGTATTTT.

V usage is TRBV19 and J usage is TRBJ1-6; a possible D gene is TRBD1 (6 bases). The CDR3 runs 14 residues. The V gene lost 8 bases and the J gene lost 4 bases, with 12 bases spanning the gap. Germline V CDR1 and CDR2: LNHDA, SQIVND (reference sequence). CDR3 nucleotide sequence: TGTGCCAGTGGATCGGACAGTTATAATTCACCCCTCCACTTT. Encoded protein: CASGSDSYNSPLHF. Drawing the rest from reference TRBV19 and TRBJ1-6, the complete variable domain is DGGITQSPKYLFRKEGQNVTLSCEQNLNHDAMYWYRQDPGQGLRLIYYSQIVNDFQKGDIAEGYSVSREKKESFPLTVTSAQKNPTAFYLCASGSDSYNSPLHFGNGTRLTVT.

The gene calls are TRBV19 and TRBJ1-5; maybe TRBD1 (5 bases). CDR3 length: 14 amino acids. Trimming shortened V by 9 bases and J by 2 bases, and 14 bases separated the two germline ends. From germline, CDR1 is LNHDA and CDR2 SQIVND (reference sequence). In DNA, the CDR3 is TGTGCCAGCCAGCAGGCGGGGGGCAATCAGCCCCAGCATTTT. Translation: CASQQAGGNQPQHF. Combining the CDR3 with reference TRBV19 and TRBJ1-5 gives the whole variable domain DGGITQSPKYLFRKEGQNVTLSCEQNLNHDAMYWYRQDPGQGLRLIYYSQIVNDFQKGDIAEGYSVSREKKESFPLTVTSAQKNPTAFYLCASQQAGGNQPQHFGDGTRLSIL.

V gene TRBV18 combines with J gene TRBJ1-3; D possibly corresponds to TRBD1 (5 bases). The V and J ends lost 0 bases and 0 bases respectively, with 15 bases between them. CDR1 KGHSH and CDR2 LQKENI come from the germline V gene. The CDR3 has 18 amino acids. The CDR3 here is CASSPPVAGTSSGNTIYF. The CDR3 DNA follows: TGTGCCAGCTCACCACCGGTGGCGGGGACGAGCTCTGGAAACACCATATATTTT.

CDR3 amino acids: CSVEDPHGTGVTEAFF. DNA for the CDR3: TGCAGCGTTGAAGACCCCCACGGAACGGGTGTCACTGAAGCTTTCTTT. The chain recombines TRBV29-1 with TRBJ1-1, with D unresolved. Per germline, CDR1 SQVTM and CDR2 ANQGSEA. Trimming stripped 0 bases from V and 4 bases from J, with 18 bases between. CDR3 length: 16 residues.

The chain carries TRBV5-5 and TRBJ1-4; no reliable D call. V lost 4 bases, J lost 0 bases, and 10 bases lay in between. Germline lookup yields CDR1 SGHKS and CDR2 YYEKEE (reference sequence). The CDR3 consists of 15 residues. This CDR3 reads CASSTDRATNEKLFF. In nucleotides, the CDR3 is TGTGCCAGCAGCACAGACCGTGCAACTAATGAAAAACTGTTTTTT.

The chain combines TRBV7-8 with TRBJ1-5; tentatively, D is TRBD1 (6 bases). There are 15 residues in the CDR3. Per the germline V gene, CDR1 is SGHVS and CDR2 is FQNEAQ. Trimming stripped 1 base from V and 3 bases from J, with 10 bases between. This chain's CDR3 is CASSLGQGFNQPQHF. In DNA, the CDR3 is TGTGCCAGCAGCTTAGGTCAGGGGTTCAATCAGCCCCAGCATTTT.

The chain recombines TRBV14 with TRBJ1-2, with D maybe TRBD1 (6 bases). V dropped 2 bases and J dropped 2 bases, with 12 bases sitting between them. The germline V gene has CDR1 SGHDN and CDR2 FVKESK. This CDR3 contains 15 residues. The CDR3, as DNA: TGTGCCAGCAGCCAACCCGGCAGGGGAAACTATGGCTACACCTTC. Amino acids: CASSQPGRGNYGYTF.

The V gene is TRBV7-2, the J gene TRBJ2-7, with D maybe TRBD1 (6 bases). The CDR3 covers 15 residues. Per the germline V gene, CDR1 is SGHTA and CDR2 is FQGNSA. The germline V and J ends were trimmed by 2 bases and 1 base, with 12 bases remaining between them. The CDR3 coding sequence is TGTGCCAGCAGCTTAAGGGACATGCCTTCCTACGAGCAGTACTTC. Its protein is CASSLRDMPSYEQYF.

The V call is TRBV5-1, the J call TRBJ2-1, with D possibly matching TRBD2 (5 bases). This CDR3 has 16 residues. V shed 3 bases and J shed 5 bases, with 18 bases lying between them. Germline V gene sequence: CDR1 SGHRS, CDR2 YFSETQ. The CDR3 sequence is CASSSTPVAGDNEQFF. DNA for the CDR3: TGCGCCAGCAGCTCCACCCCGGTGGCGGGCGACAATGAGCAGTTCTTC.

This clone appeared a single time. The chain has TRBV12-1 and TRBJ2-3; the D call in the table, TRBD2, was not verified against the DNA. TRBV12-1 represents a pseudogene. The CDR3 runs to 12 residues. For the CDR3, the DNA is TGTGCCAGCAGCTCCCCTCTCGATACGCAGTATTTT. Its translation: CASSSPLDTQYF.

The gene calls are TRBV6-6 and TRBJ2-5; TRBD2 agrees at 7 bases. The CDR3 totals 15 residues. V shed 0 bases and J 5 bases; nucleotides not matched to a gene: 6. Germline CDR1 is MNHNY and CDR2 is SVGAGI (reference sequence). CDR3 in DNA: TGTGCCAGCAGTTACTCACGGGGGAGGGGTGAGACCCAGTACTTC. This gives the protein CASSYSRGRGETQYF.

This chain joins TRBV5-1 and TRBJ1-1; the D is unclear. V was pared by 3 bases and J by 3 bases, with 12 bases between. The CDR3 covers 14 residues. CDR1 is SGHRS, CDR2 YFSETQ, per germline. In DNA form, the CDR3 reads TGCGCCAGCAGCTCGGCGGGAGGTTACACTGAAGCTTTCTTT. Its translation: CASSSAGGYTEAFF. The full variable domain, rest sourced from reference TRBV5-1 and TRBJ1-1, is KAGVTQTPRYLIKTRGQQVTLSCSPISGHRSVSWYQQTPGQGLQFLFEYFSETQRNKGNFPGRFSGRQFSNSRSEMNVSTLELGDSALYLCASSSAGGYTEAFFGQGTRLTVV.

The chain employs TRBV19 and TRBJ2-2, with D perhaps matching TRBD1 (5 bases). Trimming stripped 3 bases from V and 3 bases from J, with 8 bases between. CDR1 is LNHDA, CDR2 SQIVND, per germline (reference sequence). The CDR3 runs 14 residues. In DNA form, the CDR3 reads TGTGCCAGTAGTATCTGGGGCCACACCGGGGAGCTGTTTTTT. Protein: CASSIWGHTGELFF. The entire variable domain, with the rest obtained from reference TRBV19 and TRBJ2-2, is as follows: DGGITQSPKYLFRKEGQNVTLSCEQNLNHDAMYWYRQDPGQGLRLIYYSQIVNDFQKGDIAEGYSVSREKKESFPLTVTSAQKNPTAFYLCASSIWGHTGELFFGEGSRLTVL.